The present T cell receptor (beta chain) was sequenced within a study of blood T cells in healthy people across ages. A second PCR, run for roughly 7 to 12 cycles, used a sample-barcoded 5' primer plus a J-beta primer mix. TCRdb re-analysed the 5' RACE reads in MiXCR, keeping a single row per CDR3 protein. The table records about 1.8 million distinct CDR3 sequences, around 50% of them present only once. Germline CDR1 DFQATT, CDR2 SNEGSKA (reference sequence). V gave up 3 bases and J gave up 4 bases, with 11 bases separating them. This CDR3 spans 13 amino acids. V usage is TRBV20-1 and J usage is TRBJ2-3; no reliable D call. The source is a middle-aged woman in good health. The sequenced sample consisted of blood. As DNA, the CDR3 is TGCAGTGCTAGGTGCCAGGTGGCAGATACGCAGTATTTT. It translates to CSARCQVADTQYF.